These 23 T cell receptor beta chains share one sample of origin, sequenced in a study of blood T cell repertoires in COVID-19. Here immunoSEQ multiplex PCR was the method, and the copy in TCRdb shows in-frame clones only, minus some. This sample has tens of thousands of clones, with around nine tenths found just once. Sequenced material: peripheral blood. These receptors all stem from a man aged 80 or over with active or convalescent COVID-19.

This chain joins TRBV5-1 and TRBJ2-3, with D perhaps matching TRBD2 (6 bases). The germline V gene has CDR1 SGHRS and CDR2 YFSETQ. The CDR3 runs 15 residues. The ends were cut back, 4 bases at V and 1 base at J, with 13 bases in the middle. The CDR3 here is CASSKGTGRTDTQYF. The CDR3 DNA is TGCGCCAGCAGCAAAGGGACTGGACGCACAGATACGCAGTATTTT.

A few counts support this clone. The chain combines TRBV28 with TRBJ1-4; 9 bases are a match to TRBD1. Germline loops: CDR1 MDHEN, CDR2 SYDVKM. V dropped 6 bases and J dropped 6; count of bases not matched to a gene: 11. The CDR3 consists of 16 residues. The CDR3 DNA sequence: TGTGCCAGCAGATTGCCGGTGGGACAGGGAGATGAAAAACTGTTTTTT. Protein sequence: CASRLPVGQGDEKLFF.

This clone is a singleton in its sample. The J gene is TRBJ1-2, the V gene TRBV19; D unresolved. Germline V gene sequence: CDR1 LNHDA, CDR2 SQIVND (reference sequence). Trimming took off 0 bases at V and 2 bases at J, with 10 bases between the two ends. CDR3 length: 15 residues. CDR3 nucleotides: TGTGCCAGTAGTATAGATCTGGGAGGGAACTATGGCTACACCTTC. Encoded protein: CASSIDLGGNYGYTF.

The table lists this clone with a few counts. The chain couples TRBV6-5 to TRBJ1-1; the D gene is possibly TRBD1 (6 bases). With 2 bases removed from V and 6 bases from J, the gap between germline ends came to 16 bases. This CDR3 spans 15 amino acids. CDR1 is MNHEY and CDR2 is SVGAGI in the germline V gene. Here the CDR3 DNA reads TGTGCCAGCAGTTACAACCTAGACAGGCTGGCTGAAGCTTTCTTT. This translates into CASSYNLDRLAEAFF.

The chain links TRBV10-3 to TRBJ1-6; no clear D. CDR3 size: 13 residues. Trimming left V 2 bases short and J 7 bases short, with 6 bases between. CDR1 is ENHRY and CDR2 is SYGVKD in the germline V gene. For the CDR3, the DNA is TGTGCCATCAGTGAGGGTCGGAATTCACCCCTCCACTTT. Encoded protein: CAISEGRNSPLHF.

This chain connects TRBV19 to TRBJ2-3, with D tentatively TRBD2 (5 bases). Trimming removed 3 bases from V and 0 bases from J, with 7 bases in between. The CDR3 spans 14 residues. Germline V CDR1 and CDR2: LNHDA, SQIVND (reference sequence). As DNA, the CDR3 is TGTGCCAGTAGTATGAGGGAAAGCACAGATACGCAGTATTTT. Protein: CASSMRESTDTQYF.

J is TRBJ1-5 and V is TRBV19, with D hard to call. The CDR3 is 19 residues long. The germline V gene encodes CDR1 LNHDA and CDR2 SQIVND (reference sequence). Trimming took off 7 bases at V and 0 bases at J, with 25 bases between the two ends. The chain's CDR3 is CASTRSVRVGGNSNQPQHF. For the CDR3, the DNA is TGTGCCAGTACCCGTTCAGTTCGGGTAGGAGGGAATAGCAATCAGCCCCAGCATTTT.

The rearrangement uses TRBV27 and TRBJ1-1; the D is unclear. The CDR3 runs 13 residues. Trimming took off 10 bases at V and 1 base at J, with 13 bases between the two ends. The germline gives CDR1 MNHEY, CDR2 SMNVEV (reference sequence). The CDR3 protein is CATRPWANTEAFF. The CDR3 DNA sequence: TGTGCCACCCGGCCTTGGGCGAACACTGAAGCTTTCTTT.

The chain carries TRBV2 and TRBJ1-1, with 8 bases aligning to TRBD1. CDR1 is SNHLY, CDR2 FYNNEI, per germline. Unmatched junction bases numbered 2, after V lost 4 bases and J lost 1 base. The CDR3 spans 14 residues. DNA for the CDR3: TGTGCCAGCAGTGGACAGGGGCAGAACACTGAAGCTTTCTTT. Protein sequence: CASSGQGQNTEAFF.

CDR3 nucleotides: TGTGCCAGCAGGACAGGGACGAACACCGGGGAGCTGTTTTTT. This encodes CASRTGTNTGELFF. The chain has TRBV9 and TRBJ2-2, with 7 bases aligning to TRBD1. This CDR3 has 14 residues. Germline V lookup: CDR1 SGDLS, CDR2 YYNGEE. V gave up 5 bases and J gave up 0 bases; unmatched junction bases: 1.

The V call is TRBV19, the J call TRBJ2-5, with D perhaps TRBD2 (6 bases). CDR3 length equals 14 residues. Trimming removed 7 bases from V and 5 bases from J, with 17 bases in between. Germline CDR1 is LNHDA and CDR2 is SQIVND (reference sequence). CDR3 region: CASNSGPVEETQYF. CDR3 in DNA: TGTGCCAGTAATAGCGGTCCGGTGGAGGAGACCCAGTACTTC.

The rearrangement joins TRBV10-3 to TRBJ2-1; D gene ambiguous. CDR1 is ENHRY and CDR2 is SYGVKD in the germline V gene. V shed 3 bases and J shed 8 bases, with 5 bases lying between them. The CDR3 totals 11 residues. CDR3 loop: CAISEKHEQFF. The DNA for the CDR3 is TGTGCCATCAGTGAAAAGCATGAGCAGTTCTTC.

This clone has a handful of counts. The chain links TRBV2 to TRBJ1-5; 7 nucleotides align to TRBD1. This CDR3 contains 15 residues. With V trimmed by 3 bases and J by 1 base, 3 bases remained unmatched. Germline V gene sequence: CDR1 SNHLY, CDR2 FYNNEI. CDR3: CASSDGRGSNQPQHF. CDR3 sequence (DNA): TGTGCCAGCAGTGACGGCAGGGGGAGCAATCAGCCCCAGCATTTT. The full variable domain, rest sourced from reference TRBV2 and TRBJ1-5, is EPEVTQTPSHQVTQMGQEVILRCVPISNHLYFYWYRQILGQKVEFLVSFYNNEISEKSEIFDDQFSVERPDGSNFTLKIRSTKLEDSAMYFCASSDGRGSNQPQHFGDGTRLSIL.

This sequence joins TRBV28 and TRBJ1-2, with 11 positions matching TRBD1. Germline assignment: CDR1 MDHEN and CDR2 SYDVKM. The ends lost 8 bases at V and 1 base at J; junction bases unmatched: 3. CDR3 length: 14 amino acids. This chain's CDR3 is CASGTGGDNYGYTF. CDR3 DNA sequence: TGTGCCAGCGGGACAGGGGGAGATAACTATGGCTACACCTTC.

The chain is built from TRBV14 and TRBJ1-2; a possible D gene is TRBD1 (6 bases). With 10 bases removed from V and 2 bases from J, the gap between germline ends came to 20 bases. The germline V gene has CDR1 SGHDN and CDR2 FVKESK. The CDR3 contains 15 residues. CDR3 sequence (DNA): TGTGCCATCCCCCTTAACAGGGTTTCAAACTATGGCTACACCTTC. Translating it yields CAIPLNRVSNYGYTF.

The rearrangement joins TRBV7-9 to TRBJ1-5; a weak D match, TRBD1 (6 bases). There are 14 residues in the CDR3. In germline, CDR1 is SEHNR, CDR2 FQNEAQ (reference sequence). V was shortened by 4 bases and J by 11 bases, with 18 bases between the two germline ends. The DNA of the CDR3 is TGTGCCAGCAGCTCCGATACAGGGTCTAAGACCCAGCATTTT. Residues: CASSSDTGSKTQHF.

CDR3 residues: CASRPGQSVPNTEAFF. In DNA, the CDR3 is TGTGCCAGCAGACCGGGACAGTCTGTCCCGAACACTGAAGCTTTCTTT. The rearrangement uses TRBV2 and TRBJ1-1; 7 bases agree with TRBD1. J lost 1 base, V lost 6 bases, and 11 bases had no gene match. The CDR3 is made up of 16 amino acids. Per germline, CDR1 SNHLY and CDR2 FYNNEI.

This clone was counted a single time. The rearrangement joins TRBV2 to TRBJ2-1; 7 nucleotides line up with TRBD2. CDR3 size: 15 residues. CDR1 and CDR2 from the germline V gene are SNHLY and FYNNEI. J gave up 2 bases and V 7 bases, and 8 bases lay outside the gene matches. Here the CDR3 reads CASTPERGAYNEQFF. The CDR3 bases are TGTGCCAGCACCCCTGAACGGGGGGCCTACAATGAGCAGTTCTTC. Based on the CDR3 plus reference TRBV2 and TRBJ2-1, the full variable domain is EPEVTQTPSHQVTQMGQEVILRCVPISNHLYFYWYRQILGQKVEFLVSFYNNEISEKSEIFDDQFSVERPDGSNFTLKIRSTKLEDSAMYFCASTPERGAYNEQFFGPGTRLTVL.

This CDR3 reads CASSFQVAGDTGELFF. In nucleotides, the CDR3 is TGCGCCAGCAGCTTCCAGGTAGCGGGAGATACCGGGGAGCTGTTTTTT. The chain joins TRBV5-1 to TRBJ2-2; 9 bases line up with TRBD2. The length of the CDR3 is 16 residues. Trimming removed 2 bases from V and 5 bases from J; junction bases left unmatched: 7. Germline loops: CDR1 SGHRS, CDR2 YFSETQ.

V usage is TRBV5-1 and J usage is TRBJ2-1; TRBD1 might be the D (6 bases). Trimming cost V 6 bases and J 13 bases, with 20 bases left between them. The CDR3 runs to 13 residues. In germline, CDR1 is SGHRS, CDR2 YFSETQ. The CDR3 DNA follows: TGCGCCAGCAAGACTATGGACAGCACGAACCAGTTCTTC. Amino acids: CASKTMDSTNQFF.

V gene TRBV29-1 combines with J gene TRBJ1-3, with TRBD1 matching 7 bases. CDR3 length equals 13 residues. CDR1 is SQVTM and CDR2 is ANQGSEA in the germline V gene. The V and J ends lost 5 bases and 2 bases, in that order; junction bases with no gene match: 3. This CDR3 reads CSVTTGTGNTIYF. For the CDR3, the DNA is TGCAGCGTTACGACAGGGACTGGAAACACCATATATTTT.

This chain links TRBV7-8 with TRBJ2-3; D perhaps matches TRBD1 (5 bases). This CDR3 region has 13 residues. From germline, CDR1 is SGHVS and CDR2 FQNEAQ. V lost 5 bases to trimming and J lost 4 bases, with 10 bases between them. The CDR3, as DNA: TGTGCCAGCAGCGTAAGGGGCGCAGATACGCAGTATTTT. Translated: CASSVRGADTQYF.

The chain carries TRBV6-5 and TRBJ1-5; D is ambiguous. V lost 5 bases to trimming and J lost 11 bases, with 16 bases between them. The germline gives CDR1 MNHEY, CDR2 SVGAGI. The CDR3 length is 13 residues. This CDR3 is CASSQIGRAAQHF. CDR3 nucleotide sequence: TGTGCCAGCAGTCAAATTGGCCGTGCGGCCCAGCATTTT.